This T cell receptor beta chain was found in a study of cytomegalovirus exposure and HLA in healthy donors. Germline V lookup: CDR1 LGHNA, CDR2 YNFKEQ. The CDR3 loop spans 17 amino acids. V shed 0 bases and J 8 bases; nucleotides not matched to a gene: 10. The study ran its PCR with 60 Vbeta and 13 Jbeta primers. The table came from immunoSEQ multiplex PCR; TCRdb's copy has only in-frame clones and leaves some out. The repertoire holds about 160,000 clones, with about four fifths as singletons. This clonotype was sampled from a woman in her twenties or thirties in good health and CMV-seropositive. Sequenced input: PBMCs. V is TRBV4-2 and J is TRBJ2-1; TRBD1 matches at 10 bases. The DNA for the CDR3 is TGTGCCAGCAGCCAAGAAAGGAAGGACAGGGGGAGCGATGAGCAGTTCTTC. This translates into CASSQERKDRGSDEQFF.